A few counts support the clone carrying this TCR beta chain. This entry belongs to a study of blood T cells in healthy people across ages. The V end was cut by 2 bases, the J end by 3 bases, with 14 bases between. The CDR3 consists of 15 residues. Germline CDR1 reads SQVTM; CDR2 reads ANQGSEA. Through a sample-barcoded 5' primer and a J-beta primer mix, a second PCR was run for about 7 to 12 cycles. TCRdb re-analysed the 5' RACE reads in MiXCR, keeping a single row per CDR3 protein. The table lists 450,000 to 600,000 distinct CDR3 sequences, around 27% of them singletons. The sample was also linked to a second study, of T cells of mothers and their children. Turning to that study: For cDNA synthesis, the complete extracted RNA was used (roughly 1.5 ug per 15 ul). Mothers and children who were related shared slightly more overlap than unrelated pairs, but not significantly more.

Sequencing was performed on blood. This receptor was identified in a boy aged 2 to 10 in good health. The gene calls are TRBV29-1 and TRBJ2-4; unclear D gene. As DNA, the CDR3 is TGCAGCGTTGAAATCGGCAGTGCGGACAAAAACATTCAGTACTTC. Translation gives CSVEIGSADKNIQYF. The full variable domain, with the rest looked up from reference TRBV29-1 and TRBJ2-4, is SAVISQKPSRDICQRGTSLTIQCQVDSQVTMMFWYRQQPGQSLTLIATANQGSEATYESGFVIDKFPISRPNLTFSTLTVSNMSPEDSSIYLCSVEIGSADKNIQYFGAGTRLSVL.